These 10 T cell receptor beta chains were all obtained from the same sample, sequenced in a study of CD8+CD57+ T cells in acquired aplastic anemia. Genomic DNA acted as the template from which TCR beta VDJ combination and CDR3 sequence profiling were carried out. TCRdb analysed the reads with MiXCR anew, one entry per CDR3 protein. Among about 170,000 distinct CDR3 sequences listed, 63% were seen once. The sequenced sample consisted of sorted CD4+, CD8+, or CD8+CD57+ T cells (not recorded which) from PBMCs. The receptors originated from a human donor in good health.

As to this clonotype: The final CDR3 position lacks the conserved phenylalanine or tryptophan, pointing to a likely read error. The chain joins TRBV20-1 to TRBJ2-7, with 7 bases matching TRBD2. With V trimmed by 5 bases and J by 7 bases, 11 bases remained unmatched. The CDR3 runs 13 residues. Germline lookup yields CDR1 DFQATT and CDR2 SNEGSKA (reference sequence). CDR3 in DNA: TGCAGTGCTCCTTGGGCTAGCGGTGGGGAGCAGTACTCC. It is translated as CSAPWASGGEQYS.

V and J are TRBV5-4 and TRBJ2-5, with D uncertain. Germline loops: CDR1 SGHNT, CDR2 YYREEE (reference sequence). This CDR3 contains 13 residues. The germline V and J ends were trimmed by 4 bases and 5 bases, with 12 bases remaining between them. CDR3 region: CASSISVGETQYF. The CDR3 region has the DNA TGTGCCAGCAGCATCTCGGTCGGGGAGACCCAGTACTTC.

This clonotype has a count of ten or more. V is TRBV2 and J is TRBJ1-1, with 7 bases identical to TRBD1. Germline V gene data show CDR1 as SNHLY and CDR2 as FYNNEI. The CDR3 runs 17 residues. The junction had 7 bases not matched to a gene; V was cut back by 0 bases and J by 0 bases. The CDR3 nucleotides are TGTGCCAGCAGTGAAGCGGTTTTGGACAGGCTGAACACTGAAGCTTTCTTT. Amino acids: CASSEAVLDRLNTEAFF.

This clonotype was recorded at least ten times. This chain joins TRBV13 and TRBJ2-1; the match to TRBD2 covers 7 bases. The CDR3 is 15 residues long. Germline-derived CDR1 and CDR2 are PRHDT and FYEKMQ (reference sequence). The ends lost 0 bases at V and 4 bases at J; junction bases unmatched: 3. The CDR3 here is CASSLGSSGYNEQFF. The CDR3 DNA follows: TGTGCCAGCAGCTTAGGATCTAGCGGTTACAATGAGCAGTTCTTC.

The rearrangement links TRBV20-1 to TRBJ2-2; either TRBD1 or TRBD2 may fit D (5 bases each). The CDR3 covers 16 residues. With 5 bases removed from V and 1 base from J, the gap between germline ends came to 17 bases. Germline assignment: CDR1 DFQATT and CDR2 SNEGSKA (reference sequence). CDR3 nucleotide sequence: TGCAGTGCTGGATACACCGGGACGGTGAACACCGGGGAGCTGTTTTTT. Its protein product is CSAGYTGTVNTGELFF.

This chain links TRBV5-1 with TRBJ2-7; 7 bases agree with TRBD2. The CDR3 spans 15 residues. Germline lookup yields CDR1 SGHRS and CDR2 YFSETQ. V was clipped by 0 bases and J by 3 bases; unmatched bases: 6. The CDR3 loop is CASSLVASGNYEQYF. CDR3 bases: TGCGCCAGCAGCTTGGTAGCTAGCGGAAACTACGAGCAGTACTTC.

This clonotype was recorded at least ten times. The chain is built from TRBV7-2 and TRBJ2-7; D is unresolved. The V and J ends lost 1 base and 7 bases respectively, with 11 bases between them. This CDR3 comprises 13 residues. The germline V gene has CDR1 SGHTA and CDR2 FQGNSA. The CDR3 loop reads CASSLGEDWEQYF. Written as DNA, the CDR3 is TGTGCCAGCAGCTTAGGCGAGGATTGGGAGCAGTACTTC.

Concerning this clonotype itself: No conserved phenylalanine or tryptophan is present at the end of the CDR3, so a read error is the likely explanation. It is unclear where the CDR3 begins or ends on the DNA, so no DNA is shown, and the CDR3 is as TCRdb lists it. V gene TRBV7-9 combines with J gene TRBJ2-1; TRBD2 is taken as the D call from the table, unchecked against the DNA. The CDR3 numbers 19 amino acids, ends counted. The germline V gene has CDR1 SEHNR and CDR2 FQNEAQ (reference sequence). The CDR3 loop reads CASSGGLAGGDPSYNEPLC.

Comment on this clonotype: This may be a read error, as it is one base from a much larger clone. The chain links TRBV5-1 to TRBJ2-4, with D possibly TRBD1 on 5 matching bases. From germline, CDR1 is SGHRS and CDR2 YFSETQ. The CDR3 extends over 14 amino acids. V lost 0 bases to trimming and J lost 12 bases, with 16 bases between them. The CDR3 DNA reads TGCGCCAGCAGCTTGGCCTCGGGTTTGGACACTCAGTACTTC. The encoded protein is CASSLASGLDTQYF.

The J gene is TRBJ1-1, the V gene TRBV19; D is possibly TRBD1 (5 bases). Germline loops: CDR1 LNHDA, CDR2 SQIVND (reference sequence). The CDR3 is made up of 14 amino acids. The germline V and J ends were trimmed by 1 base and 0 bases, with 6 bases remaining between them. The CDR3 coding sequence is TGTGCCAGTAGTATAGCGACAGTGAACACTGAAGCTTTCTTT. Its translation is CASSIATVNTEAFF.